Detailed here is one T cell receptor beta chain. This entry belongs to a study of T cell repertoires in ileal Crohn's disease. Patients were adults with ileal or ileocolonic Crohn's disease needing resection. TCRdb's table, derived via immunoSEQ multiplex PCR, lists solely in-frame clones and lacks some. The profile shows roughly 28,000 clones, about 81% of them singletons. V shed 5 bases, J shed 6 bases, and the junction held 8 bases outside the gene matches. The V gene's germline CDR1 is SGHTA and CDR2 FQGNSA. The CDR3 contains 15 residues. Sequenced: ileal tissue. This clonotype was sampled from an adult with Crohn's disease. The chain combines TRBV7-2 with TRBJ2-1; 9 nucleotides line up with TRBD2. The DNA of the CDR3 is TGTGCCAGCAGCGGACAAAGCGGGGGGACCAATGAGCAGTTCTTC. Its translation is CASSGQSGGTNEQFF.